This entry concerns a single TCR beta chain. Data came from immunoSEQ multiplex PCR; TCRdb stores just in-frame clones and leaves some out. Of fewer than 400,000 clones listed, around nine tenths are singletons. The CDR3 extends over 14 amino acids. The germline V and J ends were trimmed by 4 bases and 0 bases, with 12 bases remaining between them. The germline gives CDR1 SQVTM, CDR2 ANQGSEA. This sample is part of a study of blood T cell repertoires in COVID-19. The chain joins TRBV29-1 to TRBJ1-2; D remains unclear. This sequence originates from a woman aged 45-59 years who had recovered from COVID-19. Sequences were obtained from PBMCs or T cells enriched from blood (not recorded which). The CDR3 DNA follows: TGCAGCGTTGCGGCGGGTGCTTCTAACTATGGCTACACCTTC. This encodes CSVAAGASNYGYTF.